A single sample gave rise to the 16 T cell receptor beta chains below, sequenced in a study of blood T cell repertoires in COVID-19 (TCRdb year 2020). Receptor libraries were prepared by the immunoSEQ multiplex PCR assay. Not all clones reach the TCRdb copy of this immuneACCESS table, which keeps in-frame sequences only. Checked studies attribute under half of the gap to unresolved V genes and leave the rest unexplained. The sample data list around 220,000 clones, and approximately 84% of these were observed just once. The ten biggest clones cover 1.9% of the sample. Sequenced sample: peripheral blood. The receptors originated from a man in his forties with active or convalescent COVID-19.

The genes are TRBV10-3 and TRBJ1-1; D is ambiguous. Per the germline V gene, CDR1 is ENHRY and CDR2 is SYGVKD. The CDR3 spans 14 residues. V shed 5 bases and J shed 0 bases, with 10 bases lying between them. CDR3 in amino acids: CAISSQNLNTEAFF. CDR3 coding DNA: TGTGCCATCAGTTCACAGAACCTGAACACTGAAGCTTTCTTT.

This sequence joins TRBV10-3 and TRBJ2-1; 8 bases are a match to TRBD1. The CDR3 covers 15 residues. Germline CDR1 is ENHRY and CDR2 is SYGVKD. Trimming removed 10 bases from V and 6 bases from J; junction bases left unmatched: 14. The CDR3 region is CASGPGTGFRNEQFF. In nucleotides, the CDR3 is TGTGCCAGCGGGCCCGGGACAGGCTTTCGCAATGAGCAGTTCTTC.

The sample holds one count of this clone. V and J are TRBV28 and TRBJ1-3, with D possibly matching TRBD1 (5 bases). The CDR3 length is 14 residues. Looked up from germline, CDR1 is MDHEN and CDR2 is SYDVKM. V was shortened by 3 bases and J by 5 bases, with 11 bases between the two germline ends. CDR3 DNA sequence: TGTGCCAGCAGTTTCCGGGGGACCCGAAACACCATATATTTT. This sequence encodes CASSFRGTRNTIYF.

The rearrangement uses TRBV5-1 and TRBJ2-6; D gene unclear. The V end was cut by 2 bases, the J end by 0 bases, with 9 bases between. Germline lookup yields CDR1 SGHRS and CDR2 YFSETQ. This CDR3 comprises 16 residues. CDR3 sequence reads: CASSFKQSSGANVLTF. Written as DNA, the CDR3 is TGCGCCAGCAGCTTTAAACAGTCCTCTGGGGCCAACGTCCTGACTTTC.

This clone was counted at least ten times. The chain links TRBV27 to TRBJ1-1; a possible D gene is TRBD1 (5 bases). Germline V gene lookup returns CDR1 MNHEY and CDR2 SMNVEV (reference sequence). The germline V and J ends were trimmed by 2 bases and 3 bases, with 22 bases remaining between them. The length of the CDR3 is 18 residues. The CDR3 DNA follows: TGTGCCAGCAGTTTAAATGGCCCAGGTGGGGGGAGGGACACTGAAGCTTTCTTT. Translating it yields CASSLNGPGGGRDTEAFF.

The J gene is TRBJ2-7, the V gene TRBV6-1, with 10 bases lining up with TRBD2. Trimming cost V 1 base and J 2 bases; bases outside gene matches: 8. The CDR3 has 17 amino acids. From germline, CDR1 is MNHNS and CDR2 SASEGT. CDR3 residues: CASSEGPSGGLTYEQYF. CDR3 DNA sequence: TGTGCCAGCAGTGAAGGGCCTAGCGGGGGTCTGACCTACGAGCAGTACTTC.

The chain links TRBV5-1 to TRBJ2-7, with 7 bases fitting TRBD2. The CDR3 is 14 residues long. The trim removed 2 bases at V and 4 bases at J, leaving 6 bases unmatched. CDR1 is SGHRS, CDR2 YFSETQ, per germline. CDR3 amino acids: CASSLQLAQYEQYF. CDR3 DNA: TGCGCCAGCAGCTTACAACTAGCGCAGTACGAGCAGTACTTC.

The CDR3 region is CASNTGRHEQYF. The DNA for the CDR3 is TGTGCCAGTAATACAGGTCGGCACGAGCAGTACTTC. The rearrangement joins TRBV19 to TRBJ2-7, with D maybe TRBD1 (5 bases). Between the trimmed V and J ends, which lost 7 bases and 5 bases, there was a span of 12 bases. The CDR3 runs to 12 residues. Germline loops: CDR1 LNHDA, CDR2 SQIVND (reference sequence).

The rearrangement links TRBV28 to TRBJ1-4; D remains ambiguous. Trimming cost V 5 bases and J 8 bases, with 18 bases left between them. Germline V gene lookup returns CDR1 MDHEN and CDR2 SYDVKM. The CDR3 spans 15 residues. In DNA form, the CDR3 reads TGTGCCAGCAGTCGACCCCCCGGGGTGGAAGAAAAACTGTTTTTT. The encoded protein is CASSRPPGVEEKLFF.

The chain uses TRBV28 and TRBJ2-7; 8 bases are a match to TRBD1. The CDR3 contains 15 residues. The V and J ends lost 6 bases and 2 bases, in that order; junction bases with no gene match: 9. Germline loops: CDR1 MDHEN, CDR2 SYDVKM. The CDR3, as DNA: TGTGCCAGCAGCGACCAGGGGGCGAGAGCCTACGAGCAGTACTTC. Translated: CASSDQGARAYEQYF.

CDR3 in amino acids: CAWSVQDRGYLNYGYTF. Here the CDR3 DNA reads TGTGCCTGGAGTGTACAGGACAGGGGTTATCTTAACTATGGCTACACCTTC. The chain is built from TRBV30 and TRBJ1-2; 9 nucleotides match TRBD1. The V and J ends lost 0 bases and 1 base, in that order; junction bases with no gene match: 9. Germline loops: CDR1 GTSNPN, CDR2 SVGIG (reference sequence). This CDR3 spans 17 amino acids.

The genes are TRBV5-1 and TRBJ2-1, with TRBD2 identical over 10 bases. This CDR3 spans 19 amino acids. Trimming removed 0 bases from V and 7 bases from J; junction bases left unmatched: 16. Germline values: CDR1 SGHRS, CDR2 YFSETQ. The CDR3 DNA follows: TGCGCCAGCAGCTTGGTCGCGCTAGCGGGAGATGGGGGTGGGAATGAGCAGTTCTTC. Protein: CASSLVALAGDGGGNEQFF.

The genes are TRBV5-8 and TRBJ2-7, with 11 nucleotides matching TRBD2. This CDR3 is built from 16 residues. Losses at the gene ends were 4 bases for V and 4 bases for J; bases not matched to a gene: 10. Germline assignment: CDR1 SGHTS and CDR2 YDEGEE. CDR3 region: CASSGQTSGTLYEQYF. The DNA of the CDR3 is TGTGCCAGCAGCGGCCAGACTAGCGGGACATTATACGAGCAGTACTTC.

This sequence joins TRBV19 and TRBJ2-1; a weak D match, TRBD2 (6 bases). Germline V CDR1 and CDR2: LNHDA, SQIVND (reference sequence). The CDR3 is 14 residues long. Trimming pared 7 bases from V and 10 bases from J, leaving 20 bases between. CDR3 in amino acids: CASKDGGTMEEQFF. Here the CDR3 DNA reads TGTGCCAGTAAGGACGGGGGTACAATGGAGGAGCAGTTCTTC.

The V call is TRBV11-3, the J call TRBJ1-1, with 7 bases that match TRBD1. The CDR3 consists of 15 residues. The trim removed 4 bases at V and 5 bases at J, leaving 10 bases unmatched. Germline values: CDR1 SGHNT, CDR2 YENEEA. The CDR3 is CASSSRQGEETEAFF. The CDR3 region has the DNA TGTGCCAGCAGCTCCCGCCAGGGGGAGGAAACTGAAGCTTTCTTT.

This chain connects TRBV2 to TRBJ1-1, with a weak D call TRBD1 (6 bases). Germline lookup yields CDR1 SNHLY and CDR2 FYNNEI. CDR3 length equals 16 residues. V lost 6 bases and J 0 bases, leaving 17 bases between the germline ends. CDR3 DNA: TGTGCCAGCAGGCCTCCCCCGACAGGATTGAACACTGAAGCTTTCTTT. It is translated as CASRPPPTGLNTEAFF.